The 5 T cell receptor beta chains given below trace back to one sample, sequenced in a study of early T cells in non-severe SARS-CoV-2 infection. MiXCR, run by TCRdb on the 5' RACE reads, gives a single entry per CDR3 protein. The profile shows 50,000 or so distinct CDR3 sequences, about 4% of them singletons. What was sequenced was whole blood. These receptors all stem from an adult who was a healthcare worker with PCR-confirmed SARS-CoV-2 infection or an uninfected control (not recorded which).

This clonotype was counted ten times or more. The chain carries TRBV7-8 and TRBJ2-1, with D perhaps matching TRBD1 or TRBD2 (5 bases each). Germline lookup yields CDR1 SGHVS and CDR2 FQNEAQ. The CDR3 covers 15 residues. Trimming took off 4 bases at V and 0 bases at J, with 10 bases between the two ends. For the CDR3, the DNA is TGTGCCAGCAGCTACCGGGACGGCTCCTACAATGAGCAGTTCTTC. This codes for CASSYRDGSYNEQFF.

The chain joins TRBV6-1 to TRBJ1-6, with TRBD1 as a possible D gene (5 bases). CDR1 and CDR2 (germline): MNHNS, SASEGT. The V end lost 5 bases, the J end lost 6 bases, and 17 bases lay between the germline ends. CDR3 length: 16 residues. For the CDR3, the DNA is TGTGCCAGCAGTTTTCTGACAGCCTCTCCTAATTCACCCCTCCACTTT. Translating gives CASSFLTASPNSPLHF.

The table lists this clonotype with many counts. The CDR3 nucleotides are TGTGCCAGCAGCCAAGCAAGGGGCCACGAGCAGTACTTC. Its translation: CASSQARGHEQYF. The chain is built from TRBV3-1 and TRBJ2-7; D is perhaps TRBD1 (5 bases). Trimming took 1 base from V and 5 from J, leaving 9 bases between them. The V gene's germline CDR1 is LGHDT and CDR2 YNNKEL (reference sequence). The CDR3 spans 13 residues.

The chain has TRBV2 and TRBJ1-2, with D uncertain. The germline V gene has CDR1 SNHLY and CDR2 FYNNEI. This CDR3 has 13 amino acids. Trimming cost V 5 bases and J 6 bases, with 13 bases left between them. CDR3 coding DNA: TGTGCCAGCAGTTGGAGGAGCGGCGATGGCTACACCTTC. Its translation: CASSWRSGDGYTF.

This clonotype was counted at least ten times. The CDR3 reads CASSFPDSPNQPQHF. In DNA, the CDR3 is TGTGCCAGTAGTTTCCCGGACAGCCCCAATCAGCCCCAGCATTTT. The genes are TRBV19 and TRBJ1-5; a weak D match, TRBD1 (6 bases). Per germline, CDR1 LNHDA and CDR2 SQIVND (reference sequence). The CDR3 totals 15 residues. V dropped 5 bases and J dropped 3 bases, with 14 bases sitting between them. Based on the CDR3 plus reference TRBV19 and TRBJ1-5, the full variable domain is DGGITQSPKYLFRKEGQNVTLSCEQNLNHDAMYWYRQDPGQGLRLIYYSQIVNDFQKGDIAEGYSVSREKKESFPLTVTSAQKNPTAFYLCASSFPDSPNQPQHFGDGTRLSIL.